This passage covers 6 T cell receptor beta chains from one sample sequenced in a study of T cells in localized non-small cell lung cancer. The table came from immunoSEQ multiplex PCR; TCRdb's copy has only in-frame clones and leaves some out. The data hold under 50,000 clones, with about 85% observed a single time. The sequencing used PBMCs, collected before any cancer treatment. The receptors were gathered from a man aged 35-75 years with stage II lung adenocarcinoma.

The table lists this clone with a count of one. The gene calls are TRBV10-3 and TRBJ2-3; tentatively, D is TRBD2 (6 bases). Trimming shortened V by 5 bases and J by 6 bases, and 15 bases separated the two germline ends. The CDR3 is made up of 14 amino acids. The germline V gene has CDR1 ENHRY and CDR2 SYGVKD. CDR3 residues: CAISPGLSADTQYF. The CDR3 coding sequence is TGTGCCATCAGTCCGGGACTTTCTGCGGATACGCAGTATTTT.

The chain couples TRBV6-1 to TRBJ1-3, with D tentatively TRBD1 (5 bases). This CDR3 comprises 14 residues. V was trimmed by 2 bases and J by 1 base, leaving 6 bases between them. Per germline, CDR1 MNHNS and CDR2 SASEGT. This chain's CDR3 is CASSERGSGNTIYF. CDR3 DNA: TGTGCCAGCAGTGAAAGGGGTTCTGGAAACACCATATATTTT.

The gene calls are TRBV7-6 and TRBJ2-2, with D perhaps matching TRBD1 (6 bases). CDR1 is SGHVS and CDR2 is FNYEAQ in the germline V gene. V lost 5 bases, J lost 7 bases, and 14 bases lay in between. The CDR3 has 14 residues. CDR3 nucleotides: TGTGCCAGCAGCGTACAGGGAGCTGGCGGGGAGCTGTTTTTT. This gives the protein CASSVQGAGGELFF.

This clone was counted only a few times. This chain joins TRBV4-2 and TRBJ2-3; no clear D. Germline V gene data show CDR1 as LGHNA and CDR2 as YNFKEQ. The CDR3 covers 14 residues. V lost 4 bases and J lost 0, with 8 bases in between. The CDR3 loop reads CASSPYGSTDTQYF. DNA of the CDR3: TGTGCCAGCAGCCCCTATGGTAGCACAGATACGCAGTATTTT.

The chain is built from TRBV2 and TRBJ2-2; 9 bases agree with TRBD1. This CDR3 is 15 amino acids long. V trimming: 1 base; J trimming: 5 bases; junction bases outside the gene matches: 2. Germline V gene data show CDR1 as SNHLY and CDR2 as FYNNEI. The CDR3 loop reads CASSEETGGTGELFF. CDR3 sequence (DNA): TGTGCCAGCAGTGAAGAGACAGGGGGGACCGGGGAGCTGTTTTTT.

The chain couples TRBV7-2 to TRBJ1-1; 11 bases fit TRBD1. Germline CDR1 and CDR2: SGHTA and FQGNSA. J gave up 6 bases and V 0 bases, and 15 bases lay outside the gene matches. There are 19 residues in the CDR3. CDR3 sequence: CASSLAFRTGGAGESEAFF. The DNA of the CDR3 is TGTGCCAGCAGCTTAGCTTTTCGGACAGGGGGCGCGGGAGAATCTGAAGCTTTCTTT. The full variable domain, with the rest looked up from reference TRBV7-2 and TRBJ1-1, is GAGVSQSPSNKVTEKGKDVELRCDPISGHTALYWYRQSLGQGLEFLIYFQGNSAPDKSGLPSDRFSAERTGGSVSTLTIQRTQQEDSAVYLCASSLAFRTGGAGESEAFFGQGTRLTVV.